These 8 T cell receptor beta chains were all obtained from the same sample, sequenced in a study of T cell repertoires in cytomegalovirus infection. Each CDR3 protein is one row after TCRdb ran MiXCR on the reads. The sample carries around 450,000 distinct CDR3 sequences, about 11% recorded once. Specimen: PBMCs. The receptors shown here come from a human donor in good health (CMV status not recorded). Some clones in this sample may be carry-over from other donors' samples.

Ten or more counts support this clonotype. V usage is TRBV20-1 and J usage is TRBJ1-2; 10 positions agree with TRBD1. The CDR3 has 14 amino acids. With 1 base clipped from V and 3 bases from J, the junction kept 2 bases outside the gene matches. In germline, CDR1 is DFQATT, CDR2 SNEGSKA (reference sequence). This chain's CDR3 is CSARAGTGDYGYTF. The CDR3 region has the DNA TGCAGTGCTAGAGCCGGGACAGGGGACTATGGCTACACCTTC.

This clonotype has only a few counts. The genes are TRBV20-1 and TRBJ1-1, with 8 bases fitting TRBD1. Trimming at V came to 3 bases and at J to 7 bases, leaving 4 bases not matched to a gene. This CDR3 is built from 12 residues. Germline V gene lookup returns CDR1 DFQATT and CDR2 SNEGSKA (reference sequence). The CDR3, as DNA: TGCAGTGCTAGCTTACAGGGGGATGAAGCTTTCTTT. Protein product: CSASLQGDEAFF.

The chain carries TRBV27 and TRBJ2-7, with D possibly being TRBD1 (6 bases). V lost 7 bases, J lost 2 bases, and 15 bases lay in between. Germline V CDR1 and CDR2: MNHEY, SMNVEV (reference sequence). CDR3 length: 14 amino acids. CDR3: CASIDDRFPYEQYF. The DNA for the CDR3 is TGTGCCAGCATCGATGACAGGTTCCCCTACGAGCAGTACTTC.

This clonotype was observed at least ten times. The chain carries TRBV7-9 and TRBJ1-2; TRBD1 matches 7 bases. This CDR3 comprises 14 residues. Germline CDR1 is SEHNR and CDR2 is FQNEAQ (reference sequence). Losses at the gene ends were 3 bases for V and 8 bases for J; bases not matched to a gene: 9. The CDR3 sequence is CASSLVQGSQGYTF. In DNA form, the CDR3 reads TGTGCCAGCAGCTTGGTACAGGGGTCCCAGGGCTACACCTTC.

Regarding this clonotype: Its ends do not fully match the called genes, so a read error is possible. The V call is TRBV20-1, the J call TRBJ1-6, with TRBD1 as a possible D gene (5 bases). From germline, CDR1 is DFQATT and CDR2 SNEGSKA (reference sequence). CDR3 size: 15 residues. CDR3: CRASLTAPNNSPLHF. CDR3 bases: TGCCGTGCTAGCTTGACAGCACCAAATAATTCACCCCTGCACTTT.

This clonotype was seen many times. V is TRBV11-1 and J is TRBJ1-1; no clear D. Germline values: CDR1 SGHAT, CDR2 FQDESV (reference sequence). This CDR3 is built from 15 residues. V lost 1 base and J lost 3, with 12 bases in between. DNA of the CDR3: TGTGCCAGCAGCTTAGTATCTGGGCAGCACACTGAAGCTTTCTTT. This codes for CASSLVSGQHTEAFF.

This clonotype was recorded at least ten times. The genes are TRBV28 and TRBJ2-1; TRBD1 aligns across 7 bases. Germline assignment: CDR1 MDHEN and CDR2 SYDVKM. J lost 4 bases, V lost 5 bases, and 8 bases had no gene match. The CDR3 has 15 amino acids. The CDR3 protein is CASSPGQASYNEQFF. The CDR3 nucleotides read TGTGCCAGCAGTCCCGGACAGGCTTCGTACAATGAGCAGTTCTTC.

This clonotype was found a few times. V usage is TRBV7-9 and J usage is TRBJ1-2; D unclear. The CDR3 has 13 residues. Germline V gene sequence: CDR1 SEHNR, CDR2 FQNEAQ (reference sequence). Trimming cost V 5 bases and J 0 bases, with 7 bases left between them. The CDR3 sequence: CASSPPSNYGYTF. The CDR3 coding sequence is TGTGCCAGCAGCCCCCCCTCTAACTATGGCTACACCTTC.